The 30 T cell receptor beta chains listed next were all sequenced from one sample in a study of preoperative IRX-2 immunotherapy in early breast cancer (dated by TCRdb to the late 2010s). Per the publication, the treatment or condition label means: preoperative locoregional IRX-2 cytokine immunotherapy. Libraries were prepared through the immunoSEQ multiplex PCR assay. Imported from immuneACCESS, the table was reduced by TCRdb to in-frame sequences with V and J called. These copies leave out some clones; in studies compared against another copy, an unresolved V gene accounts for under half, and the cause of the remainder is not known. This sample comprises some 30,000 clones, 83% of them detected only once. The ten biggest clones cover around 2.7% of the sample. The sequencing used lymph node tissue, collected from a patient treated with IRX-2 immunotherapy. The source of these receptors is a human donor with breast cancer.

This clone has just one count. The genes are TRBV19 and TRBJ2-1, with a weak D call TRBD1 (6 bases). The germline V and J ends were trimmed by 7 bases and 3 bases, with 13 bases remaining between them. CDR1 is LNHDA, CDR2 SQIVND, per germline (reference sequence). The CDR3 length is 14 residues. The CDR3: CASMDRVDYNEQFF. For the CDR3, the DNA is TGTGCCAGTATGGACAGAGTAGACTACAATGAGCAGTTCTTC.

The V call is TRBV30, the J call TRBJ1-2, with 10 bases matching TRBD1. V shed 5 bases and J 0 bases; nucleotides not matched to a gene: 9. The CDR3 runs 16 residues. The germline V gene encodes CDR1 GTSNPN and CDR2 SVGIG (reference sequence). The CDR3 loop reads CAWDLDRGRANYGYTF. For the CDR3, the DNA is TGTGCCTGGGACCTTGACAGGGGGCGGGCTAACTATGGCTACACCTTC.

This clone came up once. This sequence joins TRBV29-1 and TRBJ2-4; D is undetermined. Trimming took off 4 bases at V and 9 bases at J, with 16 bases between the two ends. The length of the CDR3 is 13 residues. Germline V gene lookup returns CDR1 SQVTM and CDR2 ANQGSEA. Here the CDR3 reads CSVVHAGFGIQYF. CDR3 coding DNA: TGCAGCGTTGTCCATGCTGGATTTGGCATTCAGTACTTC.

The chain is built from TRBV29-1 and TRBJ2-3; 11 positions agree with TRBD2. The V and J ends lost 2 bases and 4 bases, in that order; junction bases with no gene match: 2. The V gene's germline CDR1 is SQVTM and CDR2 ANQGSEA. There are 14 residues in the CDR3. The CDR3 DNA is TGCAGCGTTGAATCTAGCGGGGGGTCAGATACGCAGTATTTT. Translated, it gives CSVESSGGSDTQYF.

This clone was observed a few times. The rearrangement uses TRBV15 and TRBJ2-1; TRBD2 is a possible D gene (5 bases). V dropped 3 bases and J dropped 5 bases, with 20 bases sitting between them. The CDR3 length is 17 residues. Germline assignment: CDR1 LNHNV and CDR2 YYDKDF (reference sequence). CDR3 loop: CATSSTPQWGADNEQFF. DNA for the CDR3: TGTGCCACCAGCAGTACCCCACAGTGGGGAGCGGACAATGAGCAGTTCTTC.

The gene calls are TRBV18 and TRBJ2-7, with 8 bases identical to TRBD2. CDR3 size: 14 residues. The V gene end was trimmed by 3 bases and the J gene end by 6 bases; junction bases not matched to a gene: 7. CDR1 is KGHSH and CDR2 is LQKENI in the germline V gene. This CDR3 is CASSPGSGSAEQYF. CDR3 DNA sequence: TGTGCCAGCTCACCGGGGAGCGGGAGCGCCGAGCAGTACTTC.

This sequence joins TRBV15 and TRBJ2-7, with 10 positions matching TRBD1. Trimming at V came to 8 bases and at J to 6 bases, leaving 16 bases not matched to a gene. CDR3 size: 16 residues. The germline CDR1 and CDR2 sequences are LNHNV and YYDKDF (reference sequence). The DNA of the CDR3 is TGTGCCACCTCAAAGGTCGGACAGGGGGAATTTTCCGAGCAGTACTTC. Amino acids: CATSKVGQGEFSEQYF.

The chain has TRBV5-1 and TRBJ2-1; tentatively, D is TRBD2 (5 bases). This CDR3 has 14 amino acids. Trimming removed 4 bases at V and 3 bases at J, with 11 bases between. Germline CDR1 SGHRS, CDR2 YFSETQ. In nucleotides, the CDR3 is TGCGCCAGCAGCCCGCCGGGGATCTACAATGAGCAGTTCTTC. Protein product: CASSPPGIYNEQFF.

This clone was found a few times. This chain joins TRBV18 and TRBJ2-1; 11 nucleotides line up with TRBD2. CDR3 size: 16 residues. Per germline, CDR1 KGHSH and CDR2 LQKENI. V was clipped by 3 bases and J by 7 bases; unmatched bases: 8. CDR3 bases: TGTGCCAGCTCACCGGTTAGCGGGGGGGCTGGAAATGAGCAGTTCTTC. Residues: CASSPVSGGAGNEQFF.

The count of this clone is one. This chain joins TRBV29-1 and TRBJ1-5; 9 nucleotides agree with TRBD1. The CDR3 consists of 17 residues. CDR1 and CDR2 (germline): SQVTM, ANQGSEA. V lost 8 bases and J lost 2; bases outside the gene matches: 16. The CDR3 loop is CSPPGTGPTDGNQPQHF. The DNA for the CDR3 is TGCAGCCCTCCCGGGACAGGGCCGACTGATGGCAATCAGCCCCAGCATTTT. The full variable domain, completed using reference TRBV29-1 and TRBJ1-5, is SAVISQKPSRDICQRGTSLTIQCQVDSQVTMMFWYRQQPGQSLTLIATANQGSEATYESGFVIDKFPISRPNLTFSTLTVSNMSPEDSSIYLCSPPGTGPTDGNQPQHFGDGTRLSIL.

The CDR3 DNA is TGCGCCAGCAGCCATAAGGGGGCGGGCGAGCAGTACTTC. This encodes CASSHKGAGEQYF. V gene TRBV1 combines with J gene TRBJ2-7; TRBD1 was called by the table and not checked on the DNA. TRBV1 is classified as a pseudogene. This CDR3 comprises 13 residues.

The J gene is TRBJ2-1, the V gene TRBV29-1; 9 bases match TRBD2. With 5 bases clipped from V and 4 bases from J, the junction kept 6 bases outside the gene matches. The CDR3 runs 14 residues. Germline CDR1 and CDR2: SQVTM and ANQGSEA. CDR3 protein: CSVNSGSGYNEQFF. The CDR3 nucleotides are TGCAGCGTTAATAGCGGGAGTGGGTACAATGAGCAGTTCTTC.

The rearrangement links TRBV5-1 to TRBJ2-1, with no clear D. Germline V gives CDR1 SGHRS, CDR2 YFSETQ. Trimming pared 3 bases from V and 4 bases from J, leaving 20 bases between. The CDR3 spans 17 residues. The chain's CDR3 is CASSWAVRLLNYNEQFF. As DNA, the CDR3 is TGCGCCAGCAGCTGGGCAGTCCGGCTCCTTAATTACAATGAGCAGTTCTTC.

The V gene is TRBV18, the J gene TRBJ2-7; the match to TRBD1 covers 10 bases. Germline V lookup: CDR1 KGHSH, CDR2 LQKENI. V was clipped by 6 bases and J by 5 bases; unmatched bases: 4. The CDR3 is 13 residues long. Here the CDR3 DNA reads TGTGCCAGCTCCCCCGGGACAGGGGACGAGCAGTACTTC. Its protein is CASSPGTGDEQYF.

The chain uses TRBV19 and TRBJ1-1, with D possibly TRBD1 on 5 matching bases. CDR3 size: 16 residues. V gave up 5 bases and J gave up 3 bases, with 19 bases separating them. CDR1 is LNHDA and CDR2 is SQIVND in the germline V gene (reference sequence). The DNA for the CDR3 is TGTGCCAGTAGTGGGGTACAGGCGGGGCCCTACACTGAAGCTTTCTTT. It codes for CASSGVQAGPYTEAFF.

J is TRBJ2-7 and V is TRBV5-1, with D tentatively TRBD2 (6 bases). CDR1 and CDR2 from the germline V gene are SGHRS and YFSETQ. There are 15 residues in the CDR3. The V end lost 4 bases, the J end lost 3 bases, and 17 bases lay between the germline ends. CDR3 bases: TGCGCCAGCAGCCCCCTCGGGGGATCTGGCTACGAGCAGTACTTC. This gives the protein CASSPLGGSGYEQYF.

The genes are TRBV6-9 and TRBJ2-2; D is perhaps TRBD1 (5 bases). The CDR3 sequence is 16 residues long. Trimming took 11 bases from V and 7 from J, leaving 26 bases between them. The germline gives CDR1 MNHGY, CDR2 SVAAGI. Here the CDR3 reads CAARSRANLFGGELFF. In DNA form, the CDR3 reads TGTGCCGCGCGCTCCAGGGCTAATCTATTTGGCGGGGAGCTGTTTTTT.

The genes are TRBV6-8 and TRBJ2-7; no clear D gene. Trimming shortened V by 10 bases and J by 2 bases, and 18 bases separated the two germline ends. Germline V gene lookup returns CDR1 MNHGY and CDR2 SAAAGT. This CDR3 contains 14 residues. DNA of the CDR3: TGTGCCATACTGAAGGCCTCGGAACCCTACGAGCAGTACTTC. Its protein is CAILKASEPYEQYF.

This chain uses TRBV11-3 with TRBJ2-1, with 10 positions matching TRBD2. This CDR3 has 16 amino acids. Unmatched junction bases numbered 7, after V lost 2 bases and J lost 6 bases. CDR1 SGHNT and CDR2 YENEEA come from the germline V gene. The DNA of the CDR3 is TGTGCCAGCAGCTTAAGGAGGTCTAGCGGGAGCAATGAGCAGTTCTTC. This gives the protein CASSLRRSSGSNEQFF.

A few counts support this clone. This sequence joins TRBV18 and TRBJ1-2, with 7 nucleotides matching TRBD1. V lost 0 bases, J lost 4 bases, and 5 bases stayed unmatched. Germline CDR1 KGHSH, CDR2 LQKENI. CDR3 length equals 15 residues. The CDR3 reads CASSPPTGDSYGYTF. In DNA form, the CDR3 reads TGTGCCAGCTCACCACCGACTGGGGACAGCTATGGCTACACCTTC.

This chain uses TRBV6-7 with TRBJ1-2; D is possibly TRBD1 (6 bases). TRBV6-7 is an ORF, and what it does is uncertain. CDR3 length: 14 residues. The V gene lost 6 bases and the J gene lost 4 bases, with 15 bases spanning the gap. Here the CDR3 reads CASRRTDSSYGYTF. The CDR3 DNA reads as TGTGCCAGCAGGCGGACAGATTCTTCCTATGGCTACACCTTC.

The chain combines TRBV6-8 with TRBJ1-2, with 9 positions matching TRBD1. Germline lookup yields CDR1 MNHGY and CDR2 SAAAGT. The V and J ends lost 7 bases and 5 bases, in that order; junction bases with no gene match: 8. The CDR3 loop spans 14 amino acids. CDR3 sequence (DNA): TGTGCCAGCACCTCGGCACAGGGGGCGTATGGCTACACCTTC. It specifies CASTSAQGAYGYTF.

This rearrangement joins TRBV18 to TRBJ2-4; D is undetermined. The CDR3 is made up of 14 amino acids. Germline CDR1 and CDR2: KGHSH and LQKENI. Trimming removed 0 bases from V and 6 bases from J, with 9 bases in between. CDR3 protein: CASSPPSQPNIQYF. DNA for the CDR3: TGTGCCAGCTCACCACCGTCGCAGCCAAACATTCAGTACTTC.

The rearrangement joins TRBV28 to TRBJ2-7; 7 bases match TRBD1. This CDR3 is 15 amino acids long. Germline V gene data show CDR1 as MDHEN and CDR2 as SYDVKM. V was pared by 6 bases and J by 0 bases, with 8 bases of the junction left unmatched. CDR3 in amino acids: CASSAGTASSYEQYF. CDR3 coding DNA: TGTGCCAGCAGCGCTGGGACAGCTAGCTCCTACGAGCAGTACTTC.

The chain couples TRBV19 to TRBJ1-2; the D gene is possibly TRBD1 (6 bases). Germline V gene lookup returns CDR1 LNHDA and CDR2 SQIVND (reference sequence). Trimming stripped 10 bases from V and 5 bases from J, with 17 bases between. This CDR3 is 13 amino acids long. CDR3 loop: CATRSRDNYGYTF. CDR3 coding DNA: TGTGCCACCAGGTCCAGGGACAATTATGGCTACACCTTC. Drawing the rest from reference TRBV19 and TRBJ1-2, the complete variable domain is DGGITQSPKYLFRKEGQNVTLSCEQNLNHDAMYWYRQDPGQGLRLIYYSQIVNDFQKGDIAEGYSVSREKKESFPLTVTSAQKNPTAFYLCATRSRDNYGYTFGSGTRLTVV.

This chain joins TRBV30 and TRBJ2-7, with D unresolved. The V gene's germline CDR1 is GTSNPN and CDR2 SVGIG (reference sequence). This CDR3 has 13 amino acids. The V end was cut by 1 base, the J end by 1 base, with 8 bases between. In DNA form, the CDR3 reads TGTGCCTGGAGTGAAGGACCGTCCTACGAGCAGTACTTC. It codes for CAWSEGPSYEQYF.

The chain carries TRBV28 and TRBJ1-2; 7 nucleotides align to TRBD1. V was pared by 7 bases and J by 8 bases, with 16 bases of the junction left unmatched. The CDR3 is made up of 15 amino acids. Germline V lookup: CDR1 MDHEN, CDR2 SYDVKM. The DNA of the CDR3 is TGTGCCAGCATCAAAACGCGACCAGGGGGACGCGGCTACACCTTC. Translation: CASIKTRPGGRGYTF.

V gene TRBV9 combines with J gene TRBJ2-3; D is perhaps TRBD1 (5 bases). Trimming left V 1 base short and J 0 bases short, with 15 bases between. Germline values: CDR1 SGDLS, CDR2 YYNGEE. The CDR3 sequence is 17 residues long. CDR3 loop: CASSVFSGMESTDTQYF. The CDR3 nucleotides are TGTGCCAGCAGCGTATTTTCAGGGATGGAAAGCACAGATACGCAGTATTTT. Together with reference TRBV9 and TRBJ2-3, the CDR3 gives the full variable domain: DSGVTQTPKHLITATGQRVTLRCSPRSGDLSVYWYQQSLDQGLQFLIQYYNGEERAKGNILERFSAQQFPDLHSELNLSSLELGDSALYFCASSVFSGMESTDTQYFGPGTRLTVL.

Only one count was recorded for this clone. The V and J genes are TRBV6-7 and TRBJ1-4; D gene unclear. TRBV6-7 is flagged as an ORF with uncertain function. V was shortened by 5 bases and J by 7 bases, with 17 bases between the two germline ends. The CDR3 consists of 15 residues. The CDR3 sequence: CASSQRAGSGEKLFF. The CDR3 region has the DNA TGTGCCAGCAGTCAAAGGGCTGGGTCTGGTGAAAAACTGTTTTTT.

The CDR3, as DNA: TGTGCCAGCAGCCCCCCCCCATACGGTCTGGCCAATCAGCCCCAGCATTTT. Its translation: CASSPPPYGLANQPQHF. The chain is built from TRBV6-8 and TRBJ1-5; D not certain. Trimming removed 6 bases from V and 3 bases from J, with 21 bases in between. This CDR3 is built from 17 residues. The germline V gene encodes CDR1 MNHGY and CDR2 SAAAGT.